This T cell receptor beta chain was observed in a study of T cells in Graves' hyperthyroidism and ophthalmopathy. Across the study: The blood sample was taken at first diagnosis, before treatment began.

The length of the CDR3 is 12 residues. The germline gives CDR1 LGHDT, CDR2 YNNKEL (reference sequence). After removal of 2 bases from V and 12 bases from J, the junction contained 5 bases not matched to a gene. The CDR3 regions of TCR beta were amplified from RNA transcripts. The HTBI primer set was used in a first-round RT-PCR of the TCR CDR3. TCRdb re-called the multiplex PCR reads through MiXCR, storing one row per CDR3 protein. The sample shows approximately 300,000 distinct CDR3 sequences, less than 20% of them seen only once. This clonotype was seen ten or more times. Its antigen remains unknown. The study, taken as a whole, reports: Ophthalmopathy cases were set apart from stable hyperthyroidism by a 13 V-J model.

The clonotype originates from a man aged 50 to 59 with Graves' ophthalmopathy. The chain employs TRBV3-1 and TRBJ2-5; 8 positions match TRBD1. The specimen was blood. CDR3 DNA sequence: TGTGCCAGCAGCCAAACCGACAGGGGAAAGTACTTC. It yields the protein CASSQTDRGKYF.